Listed here are 21 T cell receptor beta chains from one sample, sequenced in a study of T cells in Graves' hyperthyroidism and ophthalmopathy. Researchers took RNA transcripts and amplified the TCR beta CDR3 regions from them. The primer set for the first-round RT-PCR of the TCR CDR3 was HTBI. TCRdb reanalysed the multiplex PCR reads using MiXCR and keeps one entry per CDR3 protein. The table lists roughly 420,000 distinct CDR3 sequences, around 14% of them singletons. The sequenced sample was blood. These receptors all come from a woman under 30 with Graves' hyperthyroidism.

The V call is TRBV28, the J call TRBJ1-1, with 8 bases that match TRBD1. V lost 2 bases and J lost 1; bases outside the gene matches: 3. This CDR3 contains 15 residues. The germline V gene has CDR1 MDHEN and CDR2 SYDVKM. This CDR3 is CASSLQGAQNTEAFF. In nucleotides, the CDR3 is TGTGCCAGCAGTTTACAGGGGGCGCAGAACACTGAAGCTTTCTTT. The whole variable domain, filled in from reference TRBV28 and TRBJ1-1, reads DVKVTQSSRYLVKRTGEKVFLECVQDMDHENMFWYRQDPGLGLRLIYFSYDVKMKEKGDIPEGYSVSREKKERFSLILESASTNQTSMYLCASSLQGAQNTEAFFGQGTRLTVV.

This clonotype has just a few counts. The chain uses TRBV9 and TRBJ1-2; D is unclear. Germline values: CDR1 SGDLS, CDR2 YYNGEE. V was cut by 0 bases and J by 1 base, with 10 bases left in between. The length of the CDR3 is 15 residues. CDR3 residues: CASSVAPVGNYGYTF. For the CDR3, the DNA is TGTGCCAGCAGCGTAGCCCCGGTGGGTAACTATGGCTACACCTTC.

As for this clonotype: Being one base from a much bigger clone, this may be a read error. V is TRBV27 and J is TRBJ2-5, with a tentative D call TRBD2 (6 bases). CDR1 is MNHEY, CDR2 SMNVEV, per germline (reference sequence). CDR3 length: 15 amino acids. The CDR3 loop is CASSFFGRREEAQYF. DNA for the CDR3: TGTGCCAGCAGTTTTTTCGGTAGGAGGGAAGAGGCCCAGTACTTC.

The chain couples TRBV28 to TRBJ2-4, with D perhaps TRBD1 (6 bases). Germline-derived CDR1 and CDR2 are MDHEN and SYDVKM. The CDR3 is made up of 16 amino acids. V was clipped by 4 bases and J by 6 bases, with 19 bases between them. The CDR3 DNA is TGTGCCAGCAGTTCCCAACAGGGCGGGCAGAGAAACATTCAGTACTTC. Protein sequence: CASSSQQGGQRNIQYF.

V and J are TRBV7-8 and TRBJ2-3; TRBD1 matches at 7 bases. The ends lost 3 bases at V and 3 bases at J; junction bases unmatched: 12. Germline CDR1 is SGHVS and CDR2 is FQNEAQ. This CDR3 comprises 17 residues. The CDR3 DNA follows: TGTGCCAGCAGCTTTCCACAGGGGAAGGTAATGACAGATACGCAGTATTTT. Translation: CASSFPQGKVMTDTQYF.

This clonotype was seen more than once but under ten times. The rearrangement joins TRBV6-2 or TRBV6-3 to TRBJ1-2, with D uncertain. The length of the CDR3 is 12 residues. CDR1 is MNHEY, CDR2 SVGEGT, per germline. V lost 5 bases and J lost 4, with 8 bases in between. The CDR3 DNA follows: TGTGCCAGCAGTAAGACGGTCTATGGCTACACCTTC. Encoded protein: CASSKTVYGYTF.

The rearrangement links TRBV12-5 to TRBJ2-1; tentatively, D is TRBD1 or TRBD2 (5 bases each). The CDR3 contains 23 residues. The germline gives CDR1 LGHNT, CDR2 FRNRAP. Trimming shortened V by 4 bases and J by 5 bases, and 39 bases separated the two germline ends. The CDR3 reads CASGSMPPRGYSPGGWIHNEQFF. DNA of the CDR3: TGTGCTAGTGGTTCGATGCCTCCCCGTGGTTATTCGCCTGGGGGTTGGATCCACAATGAGCAGTTCTTC. Full variable domain (remainder filled in from reference TRBV12-5 and TRBJ2-1): DARVTQTPRHKVTEMGQEVTMRCQPILGHNTVFWYRQTMMQGLELLAYFRNRAPLDDSGMPKDRFSAEMPDATLATLKIQPSEPRDSAVYFCASGSMPPRGYSPGGWIHNEQFFGPGTRLTVL.

This clonotype appeared many times. The V and J genes are TRBV3-1 and TRBJ2-1, with 10 positions matching TRBD2. J was trimmed by 3 bases and V by 1 base; bases with no gene match: 9. CDR3 length equals 18 residues. Germline assignment: CDR1 LGHDT and CDR2 YNNKEL (reference sequence). The chain's CDR3 is CASSQVTTSGEFYNEQFF. The CDR3 DNA follows: TGTGCCAGCAGCCAAGTCACCACTAGCGGGGAGTTCTACAATGAGCAGTTCTTC.

This clonotype was found many times. The rearrangement links TRBV11-2 to TRBJ2-7; possibly TRBD2 for D (5 bases). Germline V gene sequence: CDR1 SGHAT, CDR2 FQNNGV. The CDR3 runs 17 residues. V was trimmed by 5 bases and J by 3 bases, leaving 23 bases between them. CDR3 loop: CASSPLRGRGENYEQYF. The CDR3 DNA sequence: TGTGCCAGCAGCCCCCTCCGGGGTCGTGGGGAAAACTACGAGCAGTACTTC.

V usage is TRBV5-1 and J usage is TRBJ2-1; TRBD2 aligns across 9 bases. This CDR3 contains 16 residues. J lost 9 bases, V lost 0 bases, and 10 bases had no gene match. CDR1 is SGHRS and CDR2 is YFSETQ in the germline V gene. In DNA, the CDR3 is TGCGCCAGCAGCTTGGGACTAGCGGCCTTACAGGGTGAGCAGTTCTTC. Its protein is CASSLGLAALQGEQFF.

This clonotype was recorded many times. The chain joins TRBV9 to TRBJ2-1; 8 nucleotides agree with TRBD2. V was clipped by 4 bases and J by 4 bases; unmatched bases: 13. The CDR3 has 17 residues. Per germline, CDR1 SGDLS and CDR2 YYNGEE. The DNA of the CDR3 is TGTGCCAGCAGCCTGAAGAGCGGACGGGGGGGTTACAATGAGCAGTTCTTC. It is translated as CASSLKSGRGGYNEQFF.

This clonotype was recorded at least ten times. The J gene is TRBJ1-5, the V gene TRBV7-8; TRBD1 matches 7 bases. The ends lost 3 bases at V and 3 bases at J; junction bases unmatched: 8. In germline, CDR1 is SGHVS, CDR2 FQNEAQ. CDR3 length: 16 residues. CDR3 sequence (DNA): TGTGCCAGCAGCTTGCTGAGGACAGGCACCAATCAGCCCCAGCATTTT. Translation gives CASSLLRTGTNQPQHF.

This clonotype was detected ten times or more. The chain links TRBV2 to TRBJ2-2; tentative D call: TRBD2 (6 bases). Germline loops: CDR1 SNHLY, CDR2 FYNNEI. The CDR3 length is 16 residues. Trimming pared 7 bases from V and 4 bases from J, leaving 19 bases between. The CDR3 sequence is CASTSPDKGGTGELFF. CDR3 bases: TGTGCCAGCACCTCACCGGACAAGGGAGGCACCGGGGAGCTGTTTTTT.

This clonotype was seen at least ten times. This chain connects TRBV12-3 or TRBV12-4 to TRBJ1-5; D remains unclear. The CDR3 is 15 amino acids. Trimming removed 5 bases at V and 0 bases at J, with 11 bases between. DNA for the CDR3: TGTGCCAGCAGTCGAACGCGGGGTAGCAATCAGCCCCAGCATTTT. Protein sequence: CASSRTRGSNQPQHF.

The V gene is TRBV7-2, the J gene TRBJ2-7, with TRBD2 identical over 12 bases. Trimming at V came to 4 bases and at J to 2 bases, leaving 6 bases not matched to a gene. Germline V CDR1 and CDR2: SGHTA, FQGNSA. The CDR3 totals 16 residues. CDR3 nucleotides: TGTGCCAGCAGCTGGACTAGCGGGACCCCTACCTACGAGCAGTACTTC. It encodes CASSWTSGTPTYEQYF. Full variable domain (rest looked up from reference TRBV7-2 and TRBJ2-7): GAGVSQSPSNKVTEKGKDVELRCDPISGHTALYWYRQSLGQGLEFLIYFQGNSAPDKSGLPSDRFSAERTGGSVSTLTIQRTQQEDSAVYLCASSWTSGTPTYEQYFGPGTRLTVT.

This clonotype was detected ten times or more. This chain joins TRBV12-3 or TRBV12-4 and TRBJ2-5; maybe TRBD1 (6 bases). This CDR3 spans 14 amino acids. With 5 bases removed from V and 0 bases from J, the gap between germline ends came to 10 bases. CDR3 residues: CASSPDSYQETQYF. The CDR3 bases are TGTGCCAGCAGTCCGGACAGTTACCAAGAGACCCAGTACTTC.

This clonotype was found many times. The rearrangement links TRBV7-9 to TRBJ2-5; D might be TRBD1 (6 bases). Trimming took off 4 bases at V and 5 bases at J, with 17 bases between the two ends. CDR1 and CDR2 (germline): SEHNR, FQNEAQ (reference sequence). This CDR3 is 15 amino acids long. CDR3 protein: CASSSPGHRKETQYF. CDR3 DNA: TGTGCCAGCAGCTCACCGGGACATCGGAAGGAGACCCAGTACTTC.

This clonotype has just a few counts. The chain couples TRBV9 to TRBJ2-5; D is uncertain. Trimming shortened V by 0 bases and J by 0 bases, and 6 bases separated the two germline ends. Germline lookup yields CDR1 SGDLS and CDR2 YYNGEE. The CDR3 is 14 residues long. This CDR3 is CASSVGHYQETQYF. The CDR3 DNA follows: TGTGCCAGCAGCGTAGGACATTACCAAGAGACCCAGTACTTC.

This clonotype showed up many times. The chain recombines TRBV2 with TRBJ2-1; 8 bases map to TRBD2. The V gene's germline CDR1 is SNHLY and CDR2 FYNNEI. The CDR3 is 16 residues long. The ends lost 3 bases at V and 2 bases at J; junction bases unmatched: 6. The CDR3 loop reads CASSDALAVTYNEQFF. Here the CDR3 DNA reads TGTGCCAGCAGTGACGCACTAGCGGTCACCTACAATGAGCAGTTCTTC.

About this clonotype itself: Since the CDR3 does not end with the conserved phenylalanine or tryptophan, this likely comes from a read error. This chain connects TRBV7-3 to TRBJ2-1; no definite D call. Germline assignment: CDR1 SGHTA and CDR2 FQGTGA. The CDR3 runs to 13 residues. Between the trimmed V and J ends, which lost 5 bases and 10 bases, there was a span of 15 bases. The CDR3 nucleotides read TGTGCCAGCAGCCCGGGCTCCTATAACGAGCAGTTCTCC. Amino acid sequence: CASSPGSYNEQFS.

This clonotype was seen repeatedly, ten times or more. V gene TRBV29-1 combines with J gene TRBJ2-4; D unresolved. Between the trimmed V and J ends, which lost 4 bases and 6 bases, there was a span of 7 bases. CDR1 and CDR2 (germline): SQVTM, ANQGSEA. This CDR3 contains 11 residues. Here the CDR3 DNA reads TGCAGCGTTGTGACCTTAAACATTCAGTACTTC. It is translated as CSVVTLNIQYF.